A selection of T cell receptor beta chains follows, all from one sample in a study of T cell responses to AZD1222 COVID-19 vaccine. Method: immunoSEQ multiplex PCR; TCRdb's copy keeps in-frame clones and lacks some. The profile covers about 160,000 clones, with 90% to 95% appearing a single time and under 6% taken by the ten largest. This material consisted of peripheral blood, taken 28 days after the second AZD1222 dose. These receptors were taken from an adult who received the AZD1222 COVID-19 vaccine. Each CDR3 is given with its conserved first and last residue. The D gene is left open where the match is weak. The listing skips clone size in some rows; elsewhere it reads once, few, many or a size class.

DNA	CDR3	V	length	J	size	D
TGCGCCAGCAGTGAGTACAGTTCAAACACTGAAGCTTTCTTT	CASSEYSSNTEAFF	TRBV10-1	14	TRBJ1-1	-	-
TGTGCCAGTAGTATAGACATGTTGAACTATGGCTACACCTTC	CASSIDMLNYGYTF	TRBV19	14	TRBJ1-2	-	-
TGCGCCAGCAGTGAGTCCACTGGACAGATCCTCCAAGAGACCCAGTACTTC	CASSESTGQILQETQYF	TRBV10-1	17	TRBJ2-5	-	-
TGTGCCAGTAGTAGTCCGGGACAGGGACTCTATGGCTACACCTTC	CASSSPGQGLYGYTF	TRBV19	15	TRBJ1-2	-	TRBD1
TGCGCCAGCAGCTTGGGCACCTACGAGCAGTACTTC	CASSLGTYEQYF	TRBV5-1	12	TRBJ2-7	-	-
TGTGCCAGCAGTTCAGGGGTTAGGGCTGAAGCTTTCTTT	CASSSGVRAEAFF	TRBV12-3/TRBV12-4	13	TRBJ1-1	-	-
TGTGCCAGCAGCCCTAGGGGGGACCGTGACACTGAAGCTTTCTTT	CASSPRGDRDTEAFF	TRBV4-2	15	TRBJ1-1	-	-
TGTGCCAGCAGCCCCCGGGGTTTGGGGGGCTCCTACAATGAGCAGTTCTTC	CASSPRGLGGSYNEQFF	TRBV7-9	17	TRBJ2-1	-	-
TGTGCCAGCCGAGACAGGGGTACAGATACGCAGTATTTT	CASRDRGTDTQYF	TRBV21-1	13	TRBJ2-3	-	-
TGTGCCAGCAGCCCACAGGTCGGTTCATTCGATGAGCAGTTCTTC	CASSPQVGSFDEQFF	TRBV7-3	15	TRBJ2-1	-	-
TGTGCCAGCAGCCAAACAGGGATGGTGTATTCACCCCTCCACTTT	CASSQTGMVYSPLHF	TRBV28	15	TRBJ1-6	-	-
TGTGCCAGCTCACCAAGGGTCGGCCCGGTCAATGAGCAGTTCTTC	CASSPRVGPVNEQFF	TRBV18	15	TRBJ2-1	-	-
TGTGCCAGCAGTTCGCCCCTCGGCGGGGGGGAAGTGGATACGCAGTATTTT	CASSSPLGGGEVDTQYF	TRBV28	17	TRBJ2-3	-	TRBD2
TGTGCCAGCAGCTTCAGTGGAGCGGGAGTGGAGACCCAGTACTTC	CASSFSGAGVETQYF	TRBV7-8	15	TRBJ2-5	-	TRBD2
TGTGCCAGCAGCTTTAGGCTCGGGACTAGCGGAACCTACGAGCAGTACTTC	CASSFRLGTSGTYEQYF	TRBV7-8	17	TRBJ2-7	-	TRBD2
TGTGCCAGCAGCCAAGATTTCGGGGGGCTTTACAATGAGCAGTTCTTC	CASSQDFGGLYNEQFF	TRBV4-2	16	TRBJ2-1	-	-
TGTGCCAGCAGCTTATATAGCAATCAGCCCCAGCATTTT	CASSLYSNQPQHF	TRBV12-3/TRBV12-4	13	TRBJ1-5	-	-
TGTGCCAGCAGTTATTGGGACGGCTATGAGCAGTTCTTC	CASSYWDGYEQFF	TRBV6-2/TRBV6-3	13	TRBJ2-1	once	-
TGTGCCAGCTCACGCGCGACAGGGGAAGCTTTCTTT	CASSRATGEAFF	TRBV18	12	TRBJ1-1	-	TRBD1
TGTGCCAGCAGCGTACGCCACGGATCAGAAGAGACCCAGTACTTC	CASSVRHGSEETQYF	TRBV9	15	TRBJ2-5	-	-
TGCGCCAGCAGCGTCCAGGGGGATTCCAATTCACCCCTCCACTTT	CASSVQGDSNSPLHF	TRBV5-1	15	TRBJ1-6	few	TRBD1
TGTGCCAGCAGCTTAGTGCCCCCACAGGGGTGGGGAGAGACCCAGTACTTC	CASSLVPPQGWGETQYF	TRBV11-2	17	TRBJ2-5	-	TRBD1
TGTGCCAGCAGAAAGGGACAGGGCTCCTACGAGCAGTACTTC	CASRKGQGSYEQYF	TRBV6-5	14	TRBJ2-7	-	TRBD1
TGTGCCAGCAGCCGAGAGAGCTCTGGAAACACCATATATTTT	CASSRESSGNTIYF	TRBV7-9	14	TRBJ1-3	once	-
TGTGCCAGCAGTGCCACAGTGGGACCGAGGACTAGCGACTACAATGAGCAGTTCTTC	CASSATVGPRTSDYNEQFF	TRBV9	19	TRBJ2-1	-	TRBD2
TGTGCCAGCAGCAAAGGGGTACGGCCCCTAGTACGCTATGGCTACACCTTC	CASSKGVRPLVRYGYTF	TRBV21-1	17	TRBJ1-2	-	-
TGTGCCAGCAATCTAGCTGGGCGGGAGAACACTGAAGCTTTCTTT	CASNLAGRENTEAFF	TRBV5-4	15	TRBJ1-1	few	-
TGTGCCAGCAGTACAGGGGGATGGAGTCAGCCCCAGCATTTT	CASSTGGWSQPQHF	TRBV27	14	TRBJ1-5	-	TRBD1
TGCGCCAGCAGCCACCTTCGAAAGGAACTAGCGGGTGTCACAGATACGCAGTATTTT	CASSHLRKELAGVTDTQYF	TRBV4-1	19	TRBJ2-3	-	TRBD2
TGTGCCACCAAACAGAGCTTTAATGAAAAACTGTTTTTT	CATKQSFNEKLFF	TRBV2	13	TRBJ1-4	-	-
TGTGCCAGCAGCCAGTTCGGGACTAGCCCCACAAATGAGCAGTTCTTC	CASSQFGTSPTNEQFF	TRBV5-8	16	TRBJ2-1	-	TRBD2
TGTGCCAGCAGTTACCGGACCAATGAGCAGTTCTTC	CASSYRTNEQFF	TRBV6-2/TRBV6-3	12	TRBJ2-1	-	-
TGTGCCAGCAGCTTAGCGAGGGCGGAACCCACAGATACGCAGTATTTT	CASSLARAEPTDTQYF	TRBV7-9	16	TRBJ2-3	-	-
TGTGCCAGCAGCCCACTTAGCGGGAGGGGGGAGCTGTTTTTT	CASSPLSGRGELFF	TRBV11-2	14	TRBJ2-2	-	TRBD2